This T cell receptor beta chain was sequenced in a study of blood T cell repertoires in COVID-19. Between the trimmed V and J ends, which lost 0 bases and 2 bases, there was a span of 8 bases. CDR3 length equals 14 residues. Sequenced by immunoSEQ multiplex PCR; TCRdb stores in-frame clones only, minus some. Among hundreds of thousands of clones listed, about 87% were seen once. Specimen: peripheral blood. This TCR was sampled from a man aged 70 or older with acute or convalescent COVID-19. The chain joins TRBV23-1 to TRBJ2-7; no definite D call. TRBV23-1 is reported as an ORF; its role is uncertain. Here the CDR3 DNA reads TGCGCCAGCAGTCAATCTGCGAGAGCCTACGAGCAGTACTTC. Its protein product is CASSQSARAYEQYF.